The clone carrying this T cell receptor beta chain was observed many times. Exclusion criteria comprised uncontrolled infection, other autoimmune disease, pregnancy or lactation. This specimen belongs to a study of T cells in Graves' hyperthyroidism and ophthalmopathy. Trimming left V 8 bases short and J 3 bases short, with 10 bases between. This CDR3 region has 13 residues. Per the germline V gene, CDR1 is MDHEN and CDR2 is SYDVKM. TCR beta CDR3 region amplification was performed from RNA transcripts. A first-round RT-PCR of the TCR CDR3 used the HTBI primer set. TCRdb used MiXCR to reprocess the multiplex PCR reads, holding one entry per CDR3 protein. The sample has approximately 600,000 distinct CDR3 sequences, over 12% seen once.

The sample consisted of blood. This sequence was found in a woman in her thirties or forties with Graves' ophthalmopathy. The chain carries TRBV28 and TRBJ2-2, with D possibly matching TRBD2 (5 bases). The CDR3 nucleotides read TGTGCCAGCCAGCGGCGGGACACCGGGGAGCTGTTTTTT. Amino acids: CASQRRDTGELFF. Filled out from reference TRBV28 and TRBJ2-2, the complete variable domain reads DVKVTQSSRYLVKRTGEKVFLECVQDMDHENMFWYRQDPGLGLRLIYFSYDVKMKEKGDIPEGYSVSREKKERFSLILESASTNQTSMYLCASQRRDTGELFFGEGSRLTVL.